The T cell receptor (beta chain) under discussion was sequenced for a study of post-analysis software for immune sequencing data. Broader study findings: The study found significantly lower normalized Chao1 diversity in multiple sclerosis patients than in controls. There were five or six TRBV segments more frequent in patients than controls, and TRBV5-6, TRBV5-1 and TRBV20-1 were among them.

This CDR3 is 15 amino acids long. The V end was cut by 0 bases, the J end by 3 bases, with 13 bases between. Germline V gene lookup returns CDR1 SGDLS and CDR2 YYNGEE. Concerning this clonotype: The antigen remains unidentified.

Unique molecular identifiers were carried by the TCR beta cDNA libraries. A population of roughly 0.9 to 11 million T cells gave rise to a few hundred thousand cDNA molecules. TCRdb independently ran MiXCR on the PCR reads; one entry per CDR3 protein. The data contain about 500,000 distinct CDR3 sequences, less than 45% of them seen just once; the ten biggest clones take up 9% to 14%. The chain couples TRBV9 to TRBJ2-7; the D call may be TRBD1 or TRBD2 (5 bases each). This clonotype originated in a girl aged 5-17 years with multiple sclerosis. Source material: blood. The CDR3 spells CASSVEGRGSYEQYF. The DNA for the CDR3 is TGTGCCAGCAGCGTAGAGGGACGAGGGAGCTACGAGCAGTACTTC.